This TCR beta chain was found in a study of blood T cell repertoires in COVID-19. Enrolled through a virtual design, the participants were between roughly 18 and 89 years of age and came from some 26 US areas. Per the germline V gene, CDR1 is SGHKS and CDR2 is YYEKEE (reference sequence). Trimming removed 1 base from V and 7 bases from J, with 11 bases in between. This CDR3 has 13 residues. Repertoires were generated with immunoSEQ multiplex PCR, while TCRdb's copy carries only in-frame clones and drops some. The sample records fewer than 350,000 clones, approximately 91% being singletons. Sequencing used PBMCs or T cells enriched from blood (not recorded which). V usage is TRBV5-5 and J usage is TRBJ1-2, with D possibly matching TRBD1 (5 bases). This TCR derives from a woman aged 40 to 49 with acute COVID-19. The CDR3 coding sequence is TGTGCCAGCAGCTTGCCTGGACAAGGTGGCTACACCTTC. It yields the protein CASSLPGQGGYTF.